This T cell receptor beta chain was sequenced during a study of metastatic and nonmetastatic thyroid tumors (dated by TCRdb to the early 2020s). Regarding the study in general: Repertoires were compared across peripheral blood and tumor or nodule tissue samples from malignant and benign thyroid patients.

Library generation was performed with PCR. TCRdb names Illumina HiSeq 4000 as the instrument used. High-throughput sequencing was used to profile the TCR beta-chain CDR3 region of each patient. The source study handled its data this way. Drawing on CDR3 differences between clinicopathological groups, the researchers built a classifier meant to tell apart patients with distant-metastatic papillary thyroid cancer. Repertoire diversity was assessed with the Shannon index, and tumor-blood repertoire similarity with the Morisita-Horn index. Clones were called with MiXCR by TCRdb after fastp trimmed the public reads at Q25, and only in-frame beta chains were retained. For this entry, the V and J calls and clone size follow TCRdb and not the study's own pipeline. Counted in this sample were about 19,000 clones; roughly 25% of them appeared once. The biggest ten clones account for roughly 3.5% of the sample.

With regard to this clone: It lacks a known antigen. No base qualities exist here, and no much larger clone lies one base off it.

No treatment had been received by any patient before thyroid surgery. Using T-cell receptor beta sequencing, the study looked back at clinical samples from patients collected from about 2011 to 2019. Its CDR3 holds 16 amino acids, cysteine through phenylalanine. CDR3 DNA only is kept here, 48 bases in frame from base 1. V gives up 2 bases and J gives up 8 bases, and the segment between their germline ends measures 21 bases. Via the germline V gene, CDR1 is MDHEN and CDR2 SYDVKM. The paper's findings and limits, for the study overall: In both blood and tumor samples, TCR beta diversity was reported to be significantly higher in malignant tumors than in benign nodules.

The receptor chain draws on TRBV28 and TRBJ1-2; matching of 5 bases hints at TRBD1 as the D gene. Sequencing input: blood. This receptor was taken from a male donor with papillary thyroid cancer or a benign thyroid nodule (not recorded which). Some clones in this sample may be carry-over from other donors' samples. The CDR3 region: CASSLLGAHKSWGYTF. The sequenced DNA is TGTGCCAGCAGTTTACTTGGGGCCCATAAAAGTTGGGGCTACACCTTC.